These T cell receptor beta chains were read from a single sample in a study of CD8 T cells in Susac syndrome. One entry per CDR3 protein results from TCRdb running MiXCR on the immunoSEQ multiplex PCR reads. The table records 180,000 or so distinct CDR3 sequences, around 94% of them present only once. The sample taken for sequencing was CD4+ T cells from PBMCs. The origin of the receptors is a human donor in good health. CDR3s include the opening cysteine and the closing phenylalanine or tryptophan. D genes are given only for firm matches. Expanded clones get a size class; other rows say once, few or many, or leave the size out.

TRBJ1-1,TRBV2,NA,NA,TGTGCCAGCAGTGACAGGTTCAACACTGAAGCTTTCTTT,CASSDRFNTEAFF
TRBJ2-7,TRBV7-2,NA,NA,TGTGCCAGCAGCTCGGGGGGCGCGCCCTACGAGCAGTACTTC,CASSSGGAPYEQYF
TRBJ2-3,TRBV20-1,NA,TRBD2,TGCAGTGCTAACTATCGGACTAGCGGTGGCACAGATACGCAGTATTTT,CSANYRTSGGTDTQYF
TRBJ2-6,TRBV15,NA,NA,TGTGCCACCAGCAGGGCCCCTTTGTCAGGGGCCAACGTCCTGACTTTC,CATSRAPLSGANVLTF
TRBJ2-7,TRBV14,NA,NA,TGTGCCAGCAGGGCTGGGGGTGGTAAAGCCTACGAGCAGTACTTC,CASRAGGGKAYEQYF
TRBJ2-1,TRBV18,NA,NA,TGTGCCAGCTCATCGCAAAGCTCCTACAATGAGCAGTTCTTC,CASSSQSSYNEQFF
TRBJ2-1,TRBV6-2/TRBV6-3,NA,NA,TGTGCCAGCAGTTACGAGGCCCTCAATGAGCAGTTCTTC,CASSYEALNEQFF
TRBJ2-5,TRBV29-1,NA,TRBD1,TGCAGCGGGTTACAGGGGGGTGAGACCCAGTACTTC,CSGLQGGETQYF
TRBJ2-1,TRBV24-1,NA,TRBD2,TGTGCCACCAGTGACCCCTGGGCTAGCGGGGGGGAGTTCTTC,CATSDPWASGGEFF
TRBJ2-7,TRBV27,NA,NA,TGTGCCAGCAGTTACCGACTGGGAGCCTACGAGCAGTACTTC,CASSYRLGAYEQYF
TRBJ1-1,TRBV7-8,NA,NA,TGTGCCAGCAGCCGAGAGACCGGGGTGGGCACTGAAGCTTTCTTT,CASSRETGVGTEAFF
TRBJ1-2,TRBV14,NA,NA,TGTGCCAGCAGCCAATCGACAGGTGCATCTTACACCTTC,CASSQSTGASYTF
TRBJ1-2,TRBV29-1,NA,NA,TGCAGCGTTGGACAACGACTAAACTATGGCTACACCTTC,CSVGQRLNYGYTF
TRBJ1-2,TRBV18,NA,NA,TGTGCCAGCTCACCTCTGAAGTTTACCTTC,CASSPLKFTF
TRBJ1-5,TRBV20-1,NA,NA,TGCAGTGCTAGAGAAAACGGACCGAGCAATCAGCCCCAGCATTTT,CSARENGPSNQPQHF
TRBJ2-7,TRBV3-1,NA,NA,TGTGCCAGCAGCCAAGTTCAGGGAGCCTACGAGCAGTACTTC,CASSQVQGAYEQYF
TRBJ1-1,TRBV2,NA,NA,TGTGCCAGCAGTGAAGCTAGGGGATGGAACACTGAAGCTTTCTTT,CASSEARGWNTEAFF
TRBJ2-1,TRBV27,NA,TRBD2,TGTGCCAGCAGTCCGCGGGGGACCTACAATGAGCAGTTCTTC,CASSPRGTYNEQFF
TRBJ2-6,TRBV6-2/TRBV6-3,NA,NA,TGTGCCAGCAGAAGGGGAGCTGGGGCCAACGTCCTGACTTTC,CASRRGAGANVLTF
TRBJ2-1,TRBV12-3/TRBV12-4,NA,TRBD1,TGTGCCAGCAGTACAGGGGCGGTTTGGCAGTTCTTC,CASSTGAVWQFF
TRBJ1-2,TRBV28,NA,NA,TGTGCCAGCAGTTCCGCGACAGGCATCTATGGCTACACCTTC,CASSSATGIYGYTF
TRBJ2-3,TRBV18,NA,NA,TGTGCCAGCTCACCAATGCAAGCTAGCACAGATACGCAGTATTTT,CASSPMQASTDTQYF
TRBJ1-6,TRBV25-1,NA,NA,TGTGCCAGCAGGCACCGGGGGATTCTAGATTCACCCCTCCACTTT,CASRHRGILDSPLHF
TRBJ1-2,TRBV3-1,NA,TRBD1,TGTGCCAGCAGCCCCCGGGACAGGACCTATGGCTACACCTTC,CASSPRDRTYGYTF
TRBJ2-3,TRBV20-1,NA,TRBD2,TGCAGTGTTAGCGGGGGGAACACAGATACGCAGTATTTT,CSVSGGNTDTQYF
TRBJ2-5,TRBV11-2,NA,TRBD1,TGTGCCAGCAAATTCTGGGACAGGGGAGGGGAGACCCAGTACTTC,CASKFWDRGGETQYF
TRBJ1-2,TRBV7-9,NA,NA,TGTGCCAGCAGCACCGCACAATTCCGAGGCTACACCTTC,CASSTAQFRGYTF
TRBJ1-2,TRBV6-5,NA,TRBD1,TGTGCCAGCAGCGGACAGGGTTCTATTGCTTATGGCTACACCTTC,CASSGQGSIAYGYTF
TRBJ2-3,TRBV3-1,few,NA,TGTGCCAGCAGCCTCGGGGCGGCAGATACGCAGTATTTT,CASSLGAADTQYF
TRBJ1-1,TRBV28,NA,NA,TGTGCCAGCGGGCTCTCCCGGGACAACACTGAAGCTTTCTTT,CASGLSRDNTEAFF
TRBJ2-1,TRBV24-1,NA,NA,TGTGCCACCAGTGGCTTAGAATTTGGGGGTACGGATGAGCAGTTCTTC,CATSGLEFGGTDEQFF
TRBJ2-3,TRBV29-1,NA,TRBD2,TGCAGCGTCAGAGCGGGGGCCACAGATACGCAGTATTTT,CSVRAGATDTQYF
TRBJ2-1,TRBV6-5,few,NA,TGTGCCAGCAGTTACGGCAATGAGCAGTTCTTC,CASSYGNEQFF
TRBJ2-7,TRBV29-1,NA,TRBD2,TGCAGCGTTGAACTAGCGGGGGTCTACGAGCAGTACTTC,CSVELAGVYEQYF
TRBJ2-3,TRBV20-1,NA,TRBD1,TGCAGTGCCCCCGGACAGGGGACACCTTTCAGCACAGATACGCAGTATTTT,CSAPGQGTPFSTDTQYF
TRBJ2-7,TRBV29-1,few,NA,TGCAGCGTTGGTCCTACCCCGGGGGAGCAGTACTTC,CSVGPTPGEQYF
TRBJ1-1,TRBV28,NA,TRBD1,TGTGCCAGCAGACGGGGACAGGGACCGGGCACTGAAGCTTTCTTT,CASRRGQGPGTEAFF
TRBJ2-5,TRBV5-1,once,NA,TGCGCCAGCAGCGAGGCAAGGGGGATTCAAGAGACCCAGTACTTC,CASSEARGIQETQYF
TRBJ2-7,TRBV29-1,NA,NA,TGCAGCGTTACGGTCGATTCCTACGAGCAGTACTTC,CSVTVDSYEQYF
TRBJ1-2,TRBV5-6,NA,NA,TGTGCCAGCAGCTTGGACAGGCACGGCTATGGCTACACCTTC,CASSLDRHGYGYTF
TRBJ2-3,TRBV5-1,NA,TRBD1,TGCGCCAGCAGCGCCGACAGGGGAATGGATACGCAGTATTTT,CASSADRGMDTQYF
TRBJ2-1,TRBV11-2,NA,TRBD1,TGTGCCAGCAGCTCGGGACAGGGTATTCGGAATGAGCAGTTCTTC,CASSSGQGIRNEQFF
TRBJ2-5,TRBV2,NA,TRBD1,TGTGCCAGCAGCACCGGGACAGCCGGCGGAGAGACCCAGTACTTC,CASSTGTAGGETQYF
TRBJ1-2,TRBV2,NA,TRBD1,TGTGCCAGCAGTGAGGGGGACAGGATTTATGGCTACACCTTC,CASSEGDRIYGYTF
TRBJ1-6,TRBV30,NA,NA,TGTGCCTGGAGTGTCGGGGGATTTGATTCACCCCTCCACTTT,CAWSVGGFDSPLHF
TRBJ2-7,TRBV20-1,NA,NA,TGCAGTGCTATAATCACAGGCTCCTACGAGCAGTACTTC,CSAIITGSYEQYF
TRBJ2-3,TRBV4-3,NA,NA,TGCGCCAGCAGCCAAGCGGTGGTCTCGACAGATACGCAGTATTTT,CASSQAVVSTDTQYF
TRBJ2-5,TRBV20-1,NA,NA,TGCAGTGCTCCGGGGTACGAGGAGACCCAGTACTTC,CSAPGYEETQYF